What follows are 17 T cell receptor beta chains derived from one specimen sequenced in a study of cytomegalovirus exposure and HLA in healthy donors. It was with 60 Vbeta and 13 Jbeta primers that the PCR ran. Some clones are missing from TCRdb's copy, which holds only in-frame ones; the method was immunoSEQ multiplex PCR. The top ten hold roughly 1.9% of the sample, which has 150,000 or so clones, around 74% seen once. What was sequenced was PBMCs. These receptors were obtained from a female donor in good health and CMV-seronegative.

CDR3 DNA: TGTGCCAGCAGTGAAGCGGCAGGGTCTGCCAAAAACATTCAGTACTTC. Protein sequence: CASSEAAGSAKNIQYF. This chain connects TRBV6-1 to TRBJ2-4; D possibly corresponds to TRBD1 (5 bases). Trimming took 0 bases from V and 1 from J, leaving 10 bases between them. CDR1 is MNHNS, CDR2 SASEGT, per germline. The CDR3 spans 16 residues.

The chain uses TRBV29-1 and TRBJ1-1; 10 nucleotides match TRBD1. The germline V gene encodes CDR1 SQVTM and CDR2 ANQGSEA. The CDR3 length is 13 residues. The V and J ends lost 1 base and 4 bases, in that order; junction bases with no gene match: 0. The CDR3 nucleotides read TGCAGCGTTGAAGGGACAGGGGGCACTGAAGCTTTCTTT. It encodes CSVEGTGGTEAFF.

The V call is TRBV7-9, the J call TRBJ1-2; D remains unclear. The V end lost 1 base, the J end lost 3 bases, and 6 bases lay between the germline ends. The CDR3 totals 13 residues. The germline gives CDR1 SEHNR, CDR2 FQNEAQ (reference sequence). Here the CDR3 reads CASSLERDYGYTF. The DNA of the CDR3 is TGTGCCAGCAGCTTAGAACGGGACTATGGCTACACCTTC.

The chain recombines TRBV2 with TRBJ1-4; a weak D match, TRBD1 (5 bases). Germline CDR1 reads SNHLY; CDR2 reads FYNNEI. Trimming took 4 bases from V and 4 from J, leaving 10 bases between them. The CDR3 covers 14 residues. The CDR3 loop is CASSGGQDNEKLFF. The CDR3 nucleotides read TGTGCCAGCAGTGGAGGACAAGATAATGAAAAACTGTTTTTT.

This sequence joins TRBV7-2 and TRBJ2-3, with 11 bases lining up with TRBD2. Germline CDR1 reads SGHTA; CDR2 reads FQGNSA. V was pared by 1 base and J by 0 bases, with 0 bases of the junction left unmatched. The CDR3 is 16 residues long. The chain's CDR3 is CASSLGLAGSTDTQYF. In DNA, the CDR3 is TGTGCCAGCAGCTTAGGACTAGCGGGGAGCACAGATACGCAGTATTTT. The full variable domain, with the rest looked up from reference TRBV7-2 and TRBJ2-3, is GAGVSQSPSNKVTEKGKDVELRCDPISGHTALYWYRQSLGQGLEFLIYFQGNSAPDKSGLPSDRFSAERTGGSVSTLTIQRTQQEDSAVYLCASSLGLAGSTDTQYFGPGTRLTVL.

The rearrangement joins TRBV5-1 to TRBJ1-2; D call uncertain. The CDR3 spans 12 residues. CDR1 is SGHRS and CDR2 is YFSETQ in the germline V gene. The V end was cut by 0 bases, the J end by 8 bases, with 8 bases between. This CDR3 reads CASSLGVQGYTF. CDR3 coding DNA: TGCGCCAGCAGCTTGGGTGTTCAGGGCTACACCTTC.

This clone was seen a handful of times. The genes are TRBV19 and TRBJ2-5; TRBD2 agrees at 7 bases. The CDR3 contains 16 residues. Germline CDR1 and CDR2: LNHDA and SQIVND (reference sequence). The V and J ends lost 5 bases and 2 bases, in that order; junction bases with no gene match: 11. This CDR3 is CASSVGGSSGQETQYF. The CDR3 region has the DNA TGTGCCAGTAGTGTGGGGGGGTCTAGCGGACAAGAGACCCAGTACTTC.

The chain recombines TRBV5-6 with TRBJ2-3; the D is unclear. The germline V gene has CDR1 SGHDT and CDR2 YYEEEE. This CDR3 has 12 residues. Trimming took 0 bases from V and 4 from J, leaving 3 bases between them. The CDR3 DNA sequence: TGTGCCAGCAGCTTGGTAGCAGATACGCAGTATTTT. This sequence encodes CASSLVADTQYF.

As regards this clone: The same CDR3 arises from other DNA sequences in this sample as well. The V and J genes are TRBV13 and TRBJ1-1; D not certain. The CDR3 consists of 12 residues. Germline V gives CDR1 PRHDT, CDR2 FYEKMQ (reference sequence). V was cut by 2 bases and J by 3 bases, with 4 bases left in between. The CDR3 DNA reads TGTGCCAGCAGCTTAACGGACACTGAAGCTTTCTTT. Protein: CASSLTDTEAFF.

There are a few counts of this clone. This chain uses TRBV30 with TRBJ1-1; 7 nucleotides line up with TRBD1. CDR1 is GTSNPN, CDR2 SVGIG, per germline (reference sequence). J gave up 8 bases and V 4 bases, and 19 bases lay outside the gene matches. CDR3 length: 16 residues. The DNA for the CDR3 is TGTGCCTGGAAAAGGGGGACAGCTCGGGACCTGGTCGAAGCTTTCTTT. This gives the protein CAWKRGTARDLVEAFF. The full variable domain, rest sourced from reference TRBV30 and TRBJ1-1, is SQTIHQWPATLVQPVGSPLSLECTVEGTSNPNLYWYRQAAGRGLQLLFYSVGIGQISSEVPQNLSASRPQDRQFILSSKKLLLSDSGFYLCAWKRGTARDLVEAFFGQGTRLTVV.

The genes are TRBV12-5 and TRBJ2-7; TRBD2 matches 7 bases. Germline V gene sequence: CDR1 LGHNT, CDR2 FRNRAP. The CDR3 runs to 14 residues. Trimming removed 11 bases from V and 0 bases from J; junction bases left unmatched: 10. CDR3 sequence reads: CAPIVLANSYEQYF. CDR3 nucleotides: TGTGCTCCCATAGTACTAGCGAACTCCTACGAGCAGTACTTC.

V gene TRBV5-6 combines with J gene TRBJ2-7; a possible D gene is TRBD1 (6 bases). Germline CDR1 reads SGHDT; CDR2 reads YYEEEE. The V gene lost 4 bases and the J gene lost 1 base, with 18 bases spanning the gap. The CDR3 extends over 16 amino acids. This CDR3 reads CASSLTRTALSYEQYF. The CDR3, as DNA: TGTGCCAGCAGCCTCACCCGGACAGCTTTGTCCTACGAGCAGTACTTC.

This clone has a single count. The chain's CDR3 is CAWSTGVMNSPLHF. CDR3 in DNA: TGTGCCTGGAGTACAGGCGTGATGAATTCACCCCTCCACTTT. The V and J genes are TRBV30 and TRBJ1-6, with D maybe TRBD1 (5 bases). From germline, CDR1 is GTSNPN and CDR2 SVGIG (reference sequence). The ends were cut back, 2 bases at V and 7 bases at J, with 12 bases in the middle. This CDR3 comprises 14 residues.

This chain joins TRBV5-1 and TRBJ1-1, with D maybe TRBD1 (6 bases). Germline lookup yields CDR1 SGHRS and CDR2 YFSETQ. Trimming removed 0 bases at V and 5 bases at J, with 11 bases between. The CDR3 extends over 14 amino acids. The CDR3 protein is CASSLGTGWTEAFF. The DNA for the CDR3 is TGCGCCAGCAGCTTGGGTACAGGGTGGACTGAAGCTTTCTTT. Full variable domain (remainder filled in from reference TRBV5-1 and TRBJ1-1): KAGVTQTPRYLIKTRGQQVTLSCSPISGHRSVSWYQQTPGQGLQFLFEYFSETQRNKGNFPGRFSGRQFSNSRSEMNVSTLELGDSALYLCASSLGTGWTEAFFGQGTRLTVV.

Remarks on this clone: This specimen includes other DNA sequences encoding the same CDR3. The rearrangement joins TRBV27 to TRBJ2-7, with a possible D match to TRBD1 (5 bases). Germline CDR1 is MNHEY and CDR2 is SMNVEV (reference sequence). The CDR3 is 15 residues long. V was pared by 1 base and J by 5 bases, with 15 bases between. The CDR3 coding sequence is TGTGCCAGCAGTTTATTGGGGCGGTCCCCTAACGAGCAGTACTTC. It yields the protein CASSLLGRSPNEQYF.

The chain links TRBV27 to TRBJ2-2, with TRBD2 matching 14 bases. V lost 6 bases, J lost 4 bases, and 10 bases stayed unmatched. The CDR3 is 18 amino acids. Germline CDR1 MNHEY, CDR2 SMNVEV (reference sequence). The CDR3 spells CASRVTSGRAYLTGELFF. In DNA form, the CDR3 reads TGTGCCAGCAGGGTGACTAGCGGGAGGGCCTACCTCACCGGGGAGCTGTTTTTT.

This clone has just a few counts. The rearrangement links TRBV5-1 to TRBJ2-7; 11 bases are a match to TRBD2. CDR3 length equals 18 residues. Per the germline V gene, CDR1 is SGHRS and CDR2 is YFSETQ. Trimming took 1 base from V and 0 from J; bases not matched to a gene: 9. This CDR3 reads CASSLKGSSGGSSYEQYF. The CDR3 nucleotides are TGCGCCAGCAGCTTGAAGGGCTCTAGCGGGGGGTCCTCCTACGAGCAGTACTTC.